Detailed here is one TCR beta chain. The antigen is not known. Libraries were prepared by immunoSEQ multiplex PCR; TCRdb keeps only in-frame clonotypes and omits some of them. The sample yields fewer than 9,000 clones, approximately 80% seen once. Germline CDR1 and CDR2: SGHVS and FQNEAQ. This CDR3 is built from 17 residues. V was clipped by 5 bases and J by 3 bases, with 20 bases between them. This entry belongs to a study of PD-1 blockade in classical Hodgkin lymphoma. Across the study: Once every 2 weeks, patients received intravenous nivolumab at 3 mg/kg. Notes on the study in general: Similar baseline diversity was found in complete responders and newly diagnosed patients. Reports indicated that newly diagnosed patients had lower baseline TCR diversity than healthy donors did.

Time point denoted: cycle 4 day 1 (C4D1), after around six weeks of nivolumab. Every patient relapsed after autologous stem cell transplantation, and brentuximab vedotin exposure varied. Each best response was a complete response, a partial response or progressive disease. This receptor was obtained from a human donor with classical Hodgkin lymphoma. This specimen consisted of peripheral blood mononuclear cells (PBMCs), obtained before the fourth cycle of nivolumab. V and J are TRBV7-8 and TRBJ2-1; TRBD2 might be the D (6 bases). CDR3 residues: CASSPMGMAGSYNEQFF. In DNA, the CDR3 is TGTGCCAGCAGCCCTATGGGTATGGCGGGAAGCTACAATGAGCAGTTCTTC.